These T cell receptor beta chains were read from a single sample in a study of CD8+CD57+ T cells in acquired aplastic anemia. TCRdb processed the reads anew with MiXCR; each CDR3 protein has one entry. The sample contains about 220,000 distinct CDR3 sequences, approximately 35% of which appear only once. Sequenced material: sorted CD4+, CD8+, or CD8+CD57+ T cells (not recorded which) from PBMCs. Source of these receptors: a human donor in good health, serving as a control. CDR3s include the opening cysteine and the closing phenylalanine or tryptophan. The D gene is left open where the match is weak. Clone size is shown for a subset of rows, as once, few, many or a class of expanded clone.

V gene	D gene	clone size	J gene	CDR3 protein	CDR3 DNA
TRBV20-1	TRBD2	NA	TRBJ2-1	CSARFKRTSGGAYSEQFF	TGCAGTGCTAGATTCAAGCGGACTAGCGGGGGGGCCTACAGTGAGCAGTTCTTC
TRBV12-3/TRBV12-4	NA	many	TRBJ1-1	CASSSPRDNITEAFF	TGTGCCAGCAGTTCCCCCCGGGACAACATCACTGAAGCTTTCTTT
TRBV18	NA	once	TRBJ1-2	CASSPGNNYGYTF	TGTGCCAGCTCACCCGGGAACAACTATGGCTACACCTTC
TRBV10-1	NA	once	TRBJ1-2	CASSGTIRDVYTF	TGCGCCAGCAGTGGTACAATCCGGGACGTCTACACCTTC
TRBV7-9	TRBD1	many	TRBJ1-5	CASSRGVGKTGNQPQHF	TGTGCCAGCAGCCGAGGAGTGGGGAAGACAGGGAATCAGCCCCAGCATTTT
TRBV2	NA	many	TRBJ1-1	CASSLSSGLNTEAFF	TGTGCCAGCAGCCTCAGCAGCGGCCTGAACACTGAAGCTTTCTTT
TRBV6-6	NA	few	TRBJ1-4	CASSYSGTLLNEKLFF	TGTGCCAGCAGTTACTCCGGGACTCTGCTTAATGAAAAACTGTTTTTT
TRBV5-6	TRBD1	many	TRBJ1-2	CASSLAGTVYGYTF	TGTGCCAGCAGCTTGGCCGGGACAGTGTATGGCTACACCTTC
TRBV5-1	NA	NA	TRBJ2-3	CASSLPPGGSTDTQYF	TGCGCCAGCAGCTTGCCCCCGGGTGGGAGCACAGATACGCAGTATTTT
TRBV18	NA	many	TRBJ1-6	CASSPPSPANSPLHF	TGTGCCAGCTCACCACCTTCGCCAGCTAATTCACCCCTCCACTTT
TRBV12-3/TRBV12-4	TRBD1	many	TRBJ2-7	CASRQGVSYEQYF	TGTGCCAGCAGACAGGGGGTGTCGTACGAGCAGTACTTC
TRBV7-2	NA	few	TRBJ1-1	CASSLARGRAEAFF	TGTGCCAGCAGCTTAGCTCGTGGGAGAGCTGAAGCTTTCTTT
TRBV5-1	TRBD1	many	TRBJ1-2	CASSFADRETYGYTF	TGCGCCAGCAGCTTCGCGGACAGGGAGACCTATGGCTACACCTTC
TRBV5-1	TRBD2	NA	TRBJ2-2	CASSFSGGAIGELFF	TGCGCCAGCAGCTTTAGCGGGGGGGCCATCGGGGAGCTGTTTTTT
TRBV19	NA	many	TRBJ2-1	CASSIDRGDEQFF	TGTGCCAGTAGTATAGACAGGGGGGATGAGCAGTTCTTC
TRBV7-9	NA	few	TRBJ2-5	CASSLISPGSRETQYF	TGTGCCAGCAGCTTAATTTCACCAGGTAGTAGGGAGACCCAGTACTTC
TRBV19	TRBD1	many	TRBJ1-2	CASTLTGASYGYTF	TGTGCCAGTACCCTGACAGGGGCGAGCTATGGCTACACCTTC
TRBV5-1	TRBD1	NA	TRBJ1-6	CASSIGQGAYSPLHF	TGCGCCAGCAGCATAGGACAGGGGGCTTATTCACCCCTCCACTTT
TRBV6-1	NA	NA	TRBJ2-7	CASSTLREPYEQYF	TGTGCCAGCAGCACCCTGAGGGAACCCTACGAGCAGTACTTC
TRBV6-1	NA	many	TRBJ2-1	CASRQFHEQFF	TGTGCCAGCAGGCAGTTCCATGAGCAGTTCTTC
TRBV10-1	NA	NA	TRBJ2-2	CASNERVNGELFF	TGCGCCAGCAATGAAAGGGTCAACGGGGAGCTGTTTTTT
TRBV6-2/TRBV6-3	TRBD1	NA	TRBJ1-2	CALRDRNYGYTF	TGTGCCCTCAGGGACAGAAACTATGGCTACACCTTC
TRBV12-3/TRBV12-4	NA	NA	TRBJ1-2	CASRAGLSYGYTF	TGTGCCAGCAGAGCCGGACTGTCCTATGGCTACACCTTC
TRBV29-1	NA	many	TRBJ1-1	CSVEDRAGSVNTEAFF	TGCAGCGTTGAAGATCGGGCAGGGTCCGTGAACACTGAAGCTTTCTTT
TRBV11-2	TRBD2	NA	TRBJ2-1	CASSGPGGFSSEQFF	TGTGCCAGCAGCGGCCCGGGGGGGTTCAGTAGTGAGCAGTTCTTC
TRBV12-3/TRBV12-4	NA	many	TRBJ1-2	CASTVTGDYGYTF	TGTGCCAGCACCGTGACCGGGGACTATGGCTACACCTTC
TRBV20-1	NA	many	TRBJ1-3	CSASRSGNTIYF	TGCAGTGCTAGCCGGTCCGGAAACACCATATATTTT
TRBV7-2	TRBD1	many	TRBJ1-5	CASSRVGTGNQPQHF	TGTGCCAGCAGCCGGGTCGGGACAGGGAATCAGCCCCAGCATTTT
TRBV14	TRBD2	few	TRBJ2-1	CASSQGTSGRGYNEQFF	TGTGCCAGCAGCCAAGGGACTAGCGGACGCGGGTACAATGAGCAGTTCTTC
TRBV10-3	TRBD2	NA	TRBJ2-3	CAISDSGRSDTQYF	TGTGCCATCAGTGATAGCGGGAGATCGGATACGCAGTATTTT
TRBV15	NA	NA	TRBJ2-3	CATSRDRVGADTQYF	TGTGCCACCAGCAGAGATCGGGTAGGAGCAGATACGCAGTATTTT
TRBV4-2	TRBD2	few	TRBJ2-5	CASSQGSGGPSETQYF	TGTGCCAGCAGCCAAGGATCGGGGGGACCCTCGGAGACCCAGTACTTC
TRBV5-6	TRBD1	few	TRBJ1-2	CASSYRQGDTNYGYTF	TGTGCCAGCAGCTACAGACAGGGGGATACGAACTATGGCTACACCTTC
TRBV18	TRBD1	NA	TRBJ1-5	CASSPRGQGVQPQHF	TGTGCCAGCTCACCTCGGGGACAGGGCGTTCAGCCCCAGCATTTT
TRBV20-1	TRBD1	NA	TRBJ1-2	CSAIIQGARGYTF	TGCAGTGCTATTATACAGGGGGCCCGAGGCTACACCTTC
TRBV14	NA	many	TRBJ1-5	CASSQDSNQPQHF	TGTGCCAGCAGCCAAGATAGCAATCAGCCCCAGCATTTT
TRBV4-1	TRBD1	NA	TRBJ1-2	CASSQEGTGGSGQERNYGYTF	TGCGCCAGCAGCCAAGAAGGGACAGGGGGTAGTGGGCAAGAACGTAACTATGGCTACACCTTC
TRBV5-1	NA	many	TRBJ2-1	CASSDGGVHEQFF	TGCGCCAGCAGCGATGGGGGAGTACATGAGCAGTTCTTC
TRBV29-1	NA	many	TRBJ2-4	CSVDAGENIQYF	TGCAGCGTTGATGCAGGGGAGAACATTCAGTACTTC
TRBV11-2	TRBD2	NA	TRBJ2-1	CASSPAGAGGYYNEQFF	TGTGCCAGCAGCCCGGCCGGAGCGGGGGGGTACTACAATGAGCAGTTCTTC
TRBV15	TRBD1	NA	TRBJ1-2	CATSTGQGEGYTF	TGTGCCACCAGCACTGGACAGGGGGAGGGCTACACCTTC
TRBV6-2/TRBV6-3	TRBD2	few	TRBJ2-1	CASMLRAGGFPEQFF	TGTGCCAGCATGCTTCGAGCGGGAGGGTTTCCTGAGCAGTTCTTC
TRBV15	NA	NA	TRBJ2-7	CATSRDRITSYEQYF	TGTGCCACCAGCAGAGATAGAATAACATCTTACGAGCAGTACTTC